The present T cell receptor (beta chain) was sequenced within a study of T cells after somatic rescue of genetic block. This CDR3 has 15 residues. V dropped 5 bases and J dropped 3; count of bases not matched to a gene: 2. The germline V gene has CDR1 PRHDT and CDR2 FYEKMQ (reference sequence). The sample holds a few counts of this clone. Profiling relied on immunoSEQ multiplex PCR, and the TCRdb table lists in-frame clones only, not all of them. The sample shows 11,000 to 15,000 clones, 65% to 85% of them seen only once. This rearrangement joins TRBV13 to TRBJ2-7; 15 nucleotides agree with TRBD2. The clonotype was recovered from a boy younger than 18. Material for sequencing was peripheral blood mononuclear cells (PBMCs). The CDR3 loop is CASSPGLAGGYEQYF. In nucleotides, the CDR3 is TGTGCCAGCAGCCCGGGACTAGCGGGGGGCTACGAGCAGTACTTC.